This T cell receptor beta chain came from a study of graft-versus-host responses after intestinal transplantation. Overall study: Multivisceral, liver-intestinal, or isolated intestinal transplants were performed in recipients. All recipients were given anti-thymocyte globulin induction, and tacrolimus and steroids were then administered for three to four years. Study results and limitations: The presence of high graft-versus-host to host-versus-graft clonal ratios in allografts characterized patients with graft-donor T cell macrochimerism. Circulating GvH clones peaking coincided with falling HvG clones soon after transplant.

The CDR3 is 14 residues long. The germline V gene has CDR1 LNHNV and CDR2 YYDKDF (reference sequence). Note on this clone: Its antigen is not known.

Graft samples were processed, releasing intraepithelial and lamina propria lymphocytes. Clones were read by immunoSEQ multiplex PCR, and TCRdb kept only the in-frame ones, dropping some. The sample lists about 1,600 clones, 77% seen once, with around a third in the top ten. This TCR came from a human patient who received an intestinal transplant, so some T cells may come from the graft donor. The sequences come from ileum tissue, collected 500 to 550 days after transplant. V usage is TRBV15 and J usage is TRBJ2-5; 7 bases are a match to TRBD2. The assigned J gene may be wrong: the sequence end matches TRBJ2-7 better. The CDR3 region has the DNA TGTGCCACCAGCAGTCGGGGGGTCTCCTACGAGCAGTACTTC. As protein: CATSSRGVSYEQYF.